The entry below gives a single T cell receptor (beta chain) sequence along with its context. Within the sample, other DNA sequences also encode this same CDR3. Researchers took blood at baseline, on cycle 4 day 1, and on cycle 7 day 1. This specimen belongs to a study of OX40 agonist ivuxolimab in advanced cancers. Study overall: Patients were treated with ivuxolimab, an agonistic anti-OX40 (CD134) antibody.

Sequenced by immunoSEQ multiplex PCR; TCRdb stores in-frame clones only, minus some. The sample yields roughly 120,000 clones, 80% to 90% seen once. The CDR3 contains 11 residues. In germline, CDR1 is GTSNPN, CDR2 SVGIG (reference sequence). Trimming removed 1 base at V and 6 bases at J, with 5 bases between. The TCR originated in an adult with an advanced solid tumor such as melanoma, head and neck, liver or kidney cancer. The chain joins TRBV30 to TRBJ2-3; D remains ambiguous. This material consisted of CD4+ or CD8+ T cells sorted from blood, taken in a trial of the OX40 agonist ivuxolimab. The CDR3 DNA follows: TGTGCCTGGAGTGGGGTGGATACGCAGTATTTT. This codes for CAWSGVDTQYF.